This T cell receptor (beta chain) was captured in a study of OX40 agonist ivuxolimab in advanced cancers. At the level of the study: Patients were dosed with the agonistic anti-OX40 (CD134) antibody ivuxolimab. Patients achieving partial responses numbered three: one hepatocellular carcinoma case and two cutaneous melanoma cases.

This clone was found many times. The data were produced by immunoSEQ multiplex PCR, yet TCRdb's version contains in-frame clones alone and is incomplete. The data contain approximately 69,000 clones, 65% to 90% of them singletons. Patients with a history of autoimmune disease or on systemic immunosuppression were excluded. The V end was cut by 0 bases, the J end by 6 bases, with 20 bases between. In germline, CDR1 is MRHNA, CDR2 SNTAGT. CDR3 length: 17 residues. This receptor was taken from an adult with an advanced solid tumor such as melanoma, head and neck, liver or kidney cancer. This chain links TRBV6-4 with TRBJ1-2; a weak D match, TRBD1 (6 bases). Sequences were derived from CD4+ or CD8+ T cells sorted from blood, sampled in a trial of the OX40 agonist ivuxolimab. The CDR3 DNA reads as TGTGCCAGCAGTGACTCGAACGGGGATACAGGGATAAATGGCTACACCTTC. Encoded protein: CASSDSNGDTGINGYTF.